This entry lists 29 T cell receptor beta chains sequenced from one sample in a study of blood T cell repertoires in COVID-19. Profiling relied on immunoSEQ multiplex PCR, and the TCRdb table lists in-frame clones only, not all of them. Here the sample spans a few hundred thousand clones, about four fifths being singletons. The sample taken for sequencing was peripheral blood. The receptors derive from a young woman with acute or convalescent COVID-19.

The V and J genes are TRBV5-5 and TRBJ2-3, with a tentative D call TRBD1 (6 bases). CDR3 length: 16 residues. In germline, CDR1 is SGHKS, CDR2 YYEKEE (reference sequence). The V end lost 3 bases, the J end lost 2 bases, and 16 bases lay between the germline ends. The CDR3 spells CASSYLRTEVTDTQYF. The CDR3 DNA is TGTGCCAGCAGCTACCTGAGGACAGAAGTCACAGATACGCAGTATTTT.

This clone has a handful of counts. The V gene is TRBV2, the J gene TRBJ1-4, with 8 bases matching TRBD1. This CDR3 has 15 amino acids. CDR1 is SNHLY, CDR2 FYNNEI, per germline. The ends lost 5 bases at V and 3 bases at J; junction bases unmatched: 5. The CDR3 reads CASSPGGAANEKLFF. The CDR3 DNA follows: TGTGCCAGCAGTCCAGGGGGCGCGGCTAATGAAAAACTGTTTTTT.

The chain recombines TRBV2 with TRBJ2-7, with TRBD1 matching over 7 bases. This CDR3 is built from 13 residues. The ends lost 6 bases at V and 3 bases at J; junction bases unmatched: 5. From germline, CDR1 is SNHLY and CDR2 FYNNEI. The CDR3 is CASRYNRGYEQYF. The CDR3, as DNA: TGTGCCAGCAGGTATAACAGGGGCTACGAGCAGTACTTC.

The chain links TRBV6-1 to TRBJ2-3, with a weak D call TRBD1 (5 bases). CDR3 size: 14 residues. CDR1 is MNHNS and CDR2 is SASEGT in the germline V gene. The V end was cut by 4 bases, the J end by 8 bases, with 16 bases between. The CDR3 nucleotides read TGTGCCAGCAGTGGACAGAATGTCGGTGGTACGCAGTATTTT. Its protein product is CASSGQNVGGTQYF.

This clone was seen a single time. V usage is TRBV19 and J usage is TRBJ1-4; TRBD1 aligns across 9 bases. The CDR3 loop spans 15 amino acids. V shed 3 bases and J 5 bases; nucleotides not matched to a gene: 4. CDR1 and CDR2 from the germline V gene are LNHDA and SQIVND (reference sequence). DNA of the CDR3: TGTGCCAGTAGTATGGGGACAGGGTTAAATGAAAAACTGTTTTTT. Amino acids: CASSMGTGLNEKLFF.

This clone was seen ten or more times. The genes are TRBV7-6 and TRBJ2-1; the match to TRBD2 covers 8 bases. The CDR3 is 13 amino acids. J lost 6 bases, V lost 4 bases, and 2 bases had no gene match. Looked up from germline, CDR1 is SGHVS and CDR2 is FNYEAQ. The CDR3 nucleotides read TGTGCCAGCAGCTCCGGGACTAGCAATGAGCAGTTCTTC. Its translation is CASSSGTSNEQFF.

This clone was seen more than once but under ten times. This chain joins TRBV6-2 or TRBV6-3 and TRBJ2-7, with 7 bases that match TRBD1. The ends lost 2 bases at V and 4 bases at J; junction bases unmatched: 14. The germline V gene encodes CDR1 MNHEY and CDR2 SVGEGT. The CDR3 extends over 17 amino acids. The CDR3 protein is CASSYRPDRNSGYEQYF. The CDR3 DNA reads as TGTGCCAGCAGTTACCGGCCGGACAGGAACTCGGGGTACGAGCAGTACTTC.

As DNA, the CDR3 is TGTGCCTGGAGTAGGGGACAAAATGAAAAACTGTTTTTT. The encoded protein is CAWSRGQNEKLFF. The chain is built from TRBV30 and TRBJ1-4, with a possible D match to TRBD1 (6 bases). Trimming shortened V by 2 bases and J by 5 bases, and 9 bases separated the two germline ends. The CDR3 loop spans 13 amino acids. Germline loops: CDR1 GTSNPN, CDR2 SVGIG (reference sequence).

The chain recombines TRBV7-2 with TRBJ2-2; the match to TRBD1 covers 12 bases. Germline loops: CDR1 SGHTA, CDR2 FQGNSA. There are 18 residues in the CDR3. V lost 2 bases and J lost 1; bases outside the gene matches: 5. CDR3 region: CASSLFGTGGLNTGELFF. In DNA form, the CDR3 reads TGTGCCAGCAGCTTATTCGGGACAGGGGGCTTGAACACCGGGGAGCTGTTTTTT. Full variable domain (outside the CDR3, taken from reference TRBV7-2 and TRBJ2-2): GAGVSQSPSNKVTEKGKDVELRCDPISGHTALYWYRQSLGQGLEFLIYFQGNSAPDKSGLPSDRFSAERTGGSVSTLTIQRTQQEDSAVYLCASSLFGTGGLNTGELFFGEGSRLTVL.

This chain connects TRBV5-1 to TRBJ1-3, with no clear D. Trimming pared 0 bases from V and 1 base from J, leaving 8 bases between. Germline CDR1 SGHRS, CDR2 YFSETQ. This CDR3 contains 15 residues. DNA for the CDR3: TGCGCCAGCAGCTTGGCCGAGGGATCTGGAAACACCATATATTTT. It yields the protein CASSLAEGSGNTIYF. The full variable domain, its missing parts supplied by reference TRBV5-1 and TRBJ1-3, is KAGVTQTPRYLIKTRGQQVTLSCSPISGHRSVSWYQQTPGQGLQFLFEYFSETQRNKGNFPGRFSGRQFSNSRSEMNVSTLELGDSALYLCASSLAEGSGNTIYFGEGSWLTVV.

The chain links TRBV30 to TRBJ1-5; no clear D. Trimming took 2 bases from V and 9 from J, leaving 23 bases between them. CDR1 is GTSNPN and CDR2 is SVGIG in the germline V gene (reference sequence). This CDR3 is 16 amino acids long. The CDR3 DNA reads TGTGCCTGGAGTAGGAATCAGGCCCTAAGCCCACGGCCCCAGCATTTT. Residues: CAWSRNQALSPRPQHF.

This chain connects TRBV5-8 to TRBJ2-7, with 9 bases identical to TRBD1. Trimming cost V 4 bases and J 6 bases; bases outside gene matches: 11. Germline CDR1 reads SGHTS; CDR2 reads YDEGEE. CDR3 length: 15 amino acids. As DNA, the CDR3 is TGTGCCAGCAGCCCTACGCCGGGACAGGGTCGCGAGCAGTACTTC. This sequence encodes CASSPTPGQGREQYF.

The chain carries TRBV19 and TRBJ1-3; D not resolved. Per germline, CDR1 LNHDA and CDR2 SQIVND (reference sequence). V gave up 8 bases and J gave up 0 bases, with 11 bases separating them. This CDR3 is 14 amino acids long. CDR3 nucleotide sequence: TGTGCCAGTGTCCAGGAACCCTCTGGAAACACCATATATTTT. Its protein is CASVQEPSGNTIYF.

This clone has more than one count but fewer than ten. J is TRBJ2-7 and V is TRBV13; 7 bases are a match to TRBD2. This CDR3 is built from 14 residues. Trimming cost V 5 bases and J 0 bases; bases outside gene matches: 4. Germline loops: CDR1 PRHDT, CDR2 FYEKMQ (reference sequence). The CDR3 loop is CASSVGGTSYEQYF. The CDR3 nucleotides read TGTGCCAGCAGCGTCGGGGGGACCTCCTACGAGCAGTACTTC.

Only one count was recorded for this clone. The chain uses TRBV2 and TRBJ1-5, with D hard to call. Trimming cost V 4 bases and J 5 bases, with 15 bases left between them. This CDR3 region has 15 residues. CDR1 and CDR2 from the germline V gene are SNHLY and FYNNEI. The CDR3 sequence: CASSGEGSPDQPQHF. The CDR3 DNA reads TGTGCCAGCAGTGGGGAGGGATCCCCCGATCAGCCCCAGCATTTT.

This chain uses TRBV2 with TRBJ2-7; TRBD2 aligns across 9 bases. The CDR3 is 15 residues long. Germline CDR1 reads SNHLY; CDR2 reads FYNNEI. V shed 4 bases and J 5 bases; nucleotides not matched to a gene: 9. The CDR3 sequence: CASSVGSGRVHEQYF. CDR3 DNA sequence: TGTGCCAGCAGTGTAGGTAGCGGGAGAGTCCACGAGCAGTACTTC.

The chain couples TRBV28 to TRBJ1-1, with TRBD1 as a possible D gene (6 bases). Germline-derived CDR1 and CDR2 are MDHEN and SYDVKM. V lost 8 bases to trimming and J lost 0 bases, with 16 bases between them. The CDR3 is 15 residues long. The CDR3 bases are TGTGCCAGCGCCCTGGACAGCCCGATGAACACTGAAGCTTTCTTT. This translates into CASALDSPMNTEAFF.

This sequence joins TRBV6-2 or TRBV6-3 and TRBJ2-7, with 7 bases lining up with TRBD2. Germline lookup yields CDR1 MNHEY and CDR2 SVGEGT. This CDR3 region has 13 residues. Germline trimming cut 6 bases from V and 4 bases from J; bases unmatched to any gene: 6. In DNA form, the CDR3 reads TGTGCCAGCAGCTCTAGCGGCCCTTACGAGCAGTACTTC. As protein: CASSSSGPYEQYF.

The chain combines TRBV19 with TRBJ1-6; D possibly corresponds to TRBD1 (5 bases). CDR3 length equals 17 residues. Germline V gives CDR1 LNHDA, CDR2 SQIVND (reference sequence). V was clipped by 7 bases and J by 0 bases, with 16 bases between them. CDR3 DNA: TGTGCCAGTACCTTCGGCGGGGCTGGCTCCTATAATTCACCCCTCCACTTT. This translates into CASTFGGAGSYNSPLHF.

This clone was observed a single time. This chain uses TRBV2 with TRBJ2-3, with a possible D match to TRBD2 (6 bases). V lost 4 bases, J lost 6 bases, and 20 bases lay in between. CDR1 is SNHLY and CDR2 is FYNNEI in the germline V gene. CDR3 length: 16 amino acids. DNA of the CDR3: TGTGCCAGCAGTGTCTTTTGGAGTTCGGGAGCGGATACGCAGTATTTT. Protein sequence: CASSVFWSSGADTQYF.

The chain is built from TRBV4-3 and TRBJ2-7, with 9 nucleotides matching TRBD2. Germline-derived CDR1 and CDR2 are LGHNA and YSLEER. The trim removed 4 bases at V and 1 base at J, leaving 5 bases unmatched. CDR3 length equals 15 residues. In nucleotides, the CDR3 is TGCGCCAGCAGCCGACTAGCGGAATCTTCCTACGAGCAGTACTTC. Residues: CASSRLAESSYEQYF.

The rearrangement uses TRBV7-9 and TRBJ2-7; the match to TRBD2 covers 11 bases. The V gene end was trimmed by 5 bases and the J gene end by 2 bases; junction bases not matched to a gene: 17. The germline V gene encodes CDR1 SEHNR and CDR2 FQNEAQ (reference sequence). The CDR3 extends over 19 amino acids. The CDR3 region is CASSTTRGRGTSGTYEQYF. The CDR3 nucleotides read TGTGCCAGCAGCACCACCAGGGGGAGAGGGACTAGCGGTACCTACGAGCAGTACTTC.

The chain employs TRBV21-1 and TRBJ2-7; the table gives TRBD1 as D, unverified against the DNA. TRBV21-1 is noted as a pseudogene. This CDR3 contains 18 residues. This chain's CDR3 is CASSKDEDREFPPYEQYF. The CDR3 nucleotides read TGTGCCAGCAGCAAAGATGAAGACAGGGAATTCCCTCCCTACGAGCAGTACTTC.

The chain has TRBV13 and TRBJ2-5, with 13 bases aligning to TRBD2. The CDR3 is 17 amino acids. V lost 5 bases and J lost 5; bases outside the gene matches: 11. Germline loops: CDR1 PRHDT, CDR2 FYEKMQ (reference sequence). CDR3 DNA sequence: TGTGCCAGCAGCCCTCGCGGACTAGCGGGAGTATATGAGACCCAGTACTTC. This encodes CASSPRGLAGVYETQYF. The full variable domain, its missing parts supplied by reference TRBV13 and TRBJ2-5, is AAGVIQSPRHLIKEKRETATLKCYPIPRHDTVYWYQQGPGQDPQFLISFYEKMQSDKGSIPDRFSAQQFSDYHSELNMSSLELGDSALYFCASSPRGLAGVYETQYFGPGTRLLVL.

Here the CDR3 reads CASSLAYKPGQGAFGELFF. The CDR3, as DNA: TGTGCCAGCAGCTTAGCATACAAACCGGGACAGGGGGCTTTCGGGGAGCTGTTTTTT. The chain links TRBV7-9 to TRBJ2-2; 12 bases match TRBD1. V was pared by 0 bases and J by 7 bases, with 12 bases of the junction left unmatched. The length of the CDR3 is 19 residues. From germline, CDR1 is SEHNR and CDR2 FQNEAQ (reference sequence).

There are a few counts of this clone. This chain joins TRBV11-2 and TRBJ2-3, with D possibly TRBD1 on 5 matching bases. CDR1 and CDR2 from the germline V gene are SGHAT and FQNNGV. Trimming removed 5 bases from V and 6 bases from J, with 30 bases in between. The CDR3 is 19 amino acids. CDR3 in amino acids: CASSPPSPLLSGASDTQYF. The CDR3 nucleotides read TGTGCCAGCAGCCCCCCTTCCCCCCTACTAAGTGGGGCATCTGATACGCAGTATTTT.

This chain connects TRBV7-9 to TRBJ2-1, with D maybe TRBD2 (6 bases). CDR3 length equals 13 residues. Germline lookup yields CDR1 SEHNR and CDR2 FQNEAQ (reference sequence). The germline V and J ends were trimmed by 4 bases and 5 bases, with 9 bases remaining between them. Here the CDR3 reads CASSSPGDNEQFF. Written as DNA, the CDR3 is TGTGCCAGCAGCTCCCCGGGGGACAATGAGCAGTTCTTC.

This rearrangement joins TRBV5-1 to TRBJ1-1; D ambiguous. From germline, CDR1 is SGHRS and CDR2 YFSETQ. Trimming pared 6 bases from V and 1 base from J, leaving 16 bases between. There are 15 residues in the CDR3. This CDR3 is CASKVAQTKNTEAFF. The CDR3, as DNA: TGCGCCAGCAAGGTGGCTCAAACTAAGAACACTGAAGCTTTCTTT.

V usage is TRBV11-2 and J usage is TRBJ2-5, with 13 positions matching TRBD2. V shed 5 bases and J 5 bases; nucleotides not matched to a gene: 8. The CDR3 is 16 amino acids. Germline CDR1 and CDR2: SGHAT and FQNNGV. The CDR3 sequence: CASSPGLAGVYETQYF. The CDR3 DNA reads TGTGCCAGCAGCCCCGGACTAGCGGGAGTCTATGAGACCCAGTACTTC.